This is a list of T cell receptor beta chains from one sample in a study of identical twins. Via MiXCR, TCRdb re-called the 5' RACE reads, giving one row per CDR3 protein. Altogether some 190,000 distinct CDR3 sequences are present, more than 15% being singletons, with the ten largest covering 35% to 45%. Another study also made use of these data, one on T cells expressing NK-cell markers.

Sequences were obtained from CD8+ T cells sorted from blood. These receptors came from a woman under 30 in good health. Both conserved end residues are part of each CDR3. D genes are given only for firm matches.

V	D	J	CDR3
TRBV29-1	NA	TRBJ2-7	CSVEFEGGREQYF
TRBV5-5	TRBD2	TRBJ2-1	CASSSIWTSGGSF
TRBV12-3/TRBV12-4	NA	TRBJ1-2	CASLHTQYGYTF
TRBV20-1	NA	TRBJ2-3	CSARRKSTDTQYF
TRBV7-8	NA	TRBJ2-1	CASSRRGGDEQFF
TRBV5-1	TRBD1	TRBJ1-2	CASSFQGADGYTF
TRBV12-3/TRBV12-4	NA	TRBJ1-1	CASSSGVIGTEAFF
TRBV2	NA	TRBJ2-7	CASREYYEQYF
TRBV4-3	TRBD2	TRBJ2-5	CASSQNRLAGLIQETQYF
TRBV12-3/TRBV12-4	TRBD2	TRBJ2-1	CASRATSGWDNEQFF
TRBV5-6	NA	TRBJ1-1	CASSLFPGTEAFF
TRBV11-2	NA	TRBJ2-7	CASSLGFQQGFYEQYF
TRBV12-3/TRBV12-4	NA	TRBJ1-2	CASSLGRVYYGYTF
TRBV9	NA	TRBJ2-6	CASTQRVGGRSGANVLTF
TRBV6-2/TRBV6-3	NA	TRBJ2-1	CASSYPRANSIYNEQFF
TRBV27	NA	TRBJ2-7	CASSLGKDEQYF
TRBV14	NA	TRBJ1-1	CASSQVGTEAFF